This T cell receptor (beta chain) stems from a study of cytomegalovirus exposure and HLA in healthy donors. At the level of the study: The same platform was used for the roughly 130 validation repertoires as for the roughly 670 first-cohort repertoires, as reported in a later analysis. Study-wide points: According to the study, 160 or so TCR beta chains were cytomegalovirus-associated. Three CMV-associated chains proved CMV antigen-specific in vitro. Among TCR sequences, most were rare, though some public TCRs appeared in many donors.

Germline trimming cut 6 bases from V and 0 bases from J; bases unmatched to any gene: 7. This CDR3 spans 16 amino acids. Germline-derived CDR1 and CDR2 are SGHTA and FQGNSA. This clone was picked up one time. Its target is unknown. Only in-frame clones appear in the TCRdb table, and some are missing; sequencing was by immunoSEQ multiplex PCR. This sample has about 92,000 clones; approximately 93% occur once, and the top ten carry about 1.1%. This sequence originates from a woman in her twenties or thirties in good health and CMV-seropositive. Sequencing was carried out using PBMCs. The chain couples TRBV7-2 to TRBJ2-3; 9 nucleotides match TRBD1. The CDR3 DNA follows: TGTGCCAGCAGAGTTGGACAGGGGATTAGCACAGATACGCAGTATTTT. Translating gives CASRVGQGISTDTQYF.